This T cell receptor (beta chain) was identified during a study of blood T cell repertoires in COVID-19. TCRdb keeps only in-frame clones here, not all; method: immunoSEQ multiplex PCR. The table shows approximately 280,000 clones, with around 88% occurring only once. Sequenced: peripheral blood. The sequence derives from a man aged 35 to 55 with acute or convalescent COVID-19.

CDR3 DNA sequence: TGTGCCAGCAGACCAACAGGGTCATATGGCTACACCTTC. This gives the protein CASRPTGSYGYTF. The V call is TRBV27, the J call TRBJ1-2; maybe TRBD1 (6 bases). Trimming left V 6 bases short and J 5 bases short, with 13 bases between. The CDR3 totals 13 residues. Germline CDR1 reads MNHEY; CDR2 reads SMNVEV (reference sequence).